A single sample is the source of the 9 T cell receptor beta chains below, sequenced in a study of PD-1 blockade in classical Hodgkin lymphoma. Each patient's relapse followed autologous stem cell transplantation, and brentuximab vedotin exposure varied. The method was immunoSEQ multiplex PCR; TCRdb's version includes in-frame clones alone and lacks a portion of them. Of roughly 70,000 clones in the sample, about 70% were seen once. The sample in question was peripheral blood mononuclear cells (PBMCs), obtained before the second cycle of nivolumab. Receptors originate from a human donor with classical Hodgkin lymphoma.

This clone was seen a single time. The J gene is TRBJ1-2, the V gene TRBV5-1; no clear D. This CDR3 contains 15 residues. V was trimmed by 4 bases and J by 7 bases, leaving 20 bases between them. Germline CDR1 is SGHRS and CDR2 is YFSETQ. The CDR3 sequence: CASSPNGELGRGYTF. Here the CDR3 DNA reads TGCGCCAGCAGCCCCAACGGGGAATTGGGTCGTGGCTACACCTTC.

The chain links TRBV19 to TRBJ2-1, with D possibly matching TRBD2 (6 bases). This CDR3 has 14 amino acids. The V gene's germline CDR1 is LNHDA and CDR2 SQIVND (reference sequence). V was pared by 3 bases and J by 6 bases, with 12 bases between. This CDR3 is CASSMGGLPNEQFF. The CDR3 DNA reads TGTGCCAGTAGTATGGGGGGACTCCCCAATGAGCAGTTCTTC.

The V and J genes are TRBV4-1 and TRBJ2-2; either TRBD1 or TRBD2 may fit D (5 bases each). The germline CDR1 and CDR2 sequences are MGHRA and YSYEKL. The CDR3 runs 15 residues. V lost 4 bases and J 6 bases, leaving 15 bases between the germline ends. The CDR3 loop reads CASSREGRVSGELFF. In DNA form, the CDR3 reads TGCGCCAGCAGCCGAGAGGGGAGAGTATCCGGGGAGCTGTTTTTT.

The V gene is TRBV5-1, the J gene TRBJ1-1; D remains ambiguous. CDR3 size: 15 residues. From germline, CDR1 is SGHRS and CDR2 YFSETQ. The V end lost 0 bases, the J end lost 2 bases, and 11 bases lay between the germline ends. CDR3 in amino acids: CASSLAPGSNTEAFF. The CDR3 DNA is TGCGCCAGCAGCTTGGCGCCGGGTTCAAACACTGAAGCTTTCTTT.

The rearrangement joins TRBV13 to TRBJ2-3, with D perhaps assigned TRBD1 or TRBD2 (6 bases each). Germline CDR1 and CDR2: PRHDT and FYEKMQ (reference sequence). The germline V and J ends were trimmed by 3 bases and 4 bases, with 14 bases remaining between them. The CDR3 is 15 amino acids. The CDR3 coding sequence is TGTGCCAGCAGCTTTATCGGGGGCCGGCCAGATACGCAGTATTTT. This encodes CASSFIGGRPDTQYF.

The chain couples TRBV5-1 to TRBJ1-1, with unresolved D. The V gene's germline CDR1 is SGHRS and CDR2 YFSETQ. The V end was cut by 0 bases, the J end by 2 bases, with 8 bases between. CDR3 length: 14 amino acids. The CDR3 region has the DNA TGCGCCAGCAGCTTGGATTCGGCCAACACTGAAGCTTTCTTT. Translated: CASSLDSANTEAFF.

The J gene is TRBJ1-6, the V gene TRBV6-5, with D perhaps matching TRBD1 (5 bases). CDR1 MNHEY and CDR2 SVGAGI come from the germline V gene. Trimming cost V 5 bases and J 8 bases, with 13 bases left between them. The CDR3 is 14 residues long. CDR3 protein: CASSPGGGDSPLHF. As DNA, the CDR3 is TGTGCCAGCAGTCCCGGGGGAGGGGATTCACCCCTCCACTTT.

This sequence joins TRBV5-6 and TRBJ1-2; D gene uncertain. Looked up from germline, CDR1 is SGHDT and CDR2 is YYEEEE. CDR3 length: 11 residues. Deletions cut 7 bases from V and 7 bases from J, with 11 bases between. Here the CDR3 reads CASSLHFGYTF. CDR3 nucleotides: TGTGCCAGCTCACTTCATTTTGGCTACACCTTC.

The V gene is TRBV2, the J gene TRBJ1-1; D is perhaps TRBD1 (5 bases). This CDR3 contains 11 residues. The germline V gene encodes CDR1 SNHLY and CDR2 FYNNEI. Trimming pared 7 bases from V and 11 bases from J, leaving 14 bases between. Written as DNA, the CDR3 is TGTGCCAGCAAATGGGGGGAAGAGGCTTTCTTT. Its translation: CASKWGEEAFF. The whole variable domain, filled in from reference TRBV2 and TRBJ1-1, reads EPEVTQTPSHQVTQMGQEVILRCVPISNHLYFYWYRQILGQKVEFLVSFYNNEISEKSEIFDDQFSVERPDGSNFTLKIRSTKLEDSAMYFCASKWGEEAFFGQGTRLTVV.